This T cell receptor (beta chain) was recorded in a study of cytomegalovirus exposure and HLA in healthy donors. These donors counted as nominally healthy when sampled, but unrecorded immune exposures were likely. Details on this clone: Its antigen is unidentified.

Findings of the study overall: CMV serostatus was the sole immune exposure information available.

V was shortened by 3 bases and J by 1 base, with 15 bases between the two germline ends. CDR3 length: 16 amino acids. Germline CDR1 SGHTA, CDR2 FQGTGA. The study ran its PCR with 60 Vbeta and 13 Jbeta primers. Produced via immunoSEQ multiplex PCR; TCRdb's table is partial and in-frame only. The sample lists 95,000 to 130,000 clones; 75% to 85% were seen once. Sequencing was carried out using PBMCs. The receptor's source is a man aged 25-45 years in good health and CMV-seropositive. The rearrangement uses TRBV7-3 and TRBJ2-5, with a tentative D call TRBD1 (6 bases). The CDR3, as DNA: TGTGCCAGCAGCTTGCGGCCGGGACAAGTCCAAGAGACCCAGTACTTC. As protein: CASSLRPGQVQETQYF.